This T cell receptor beta chain was profiled in a study of blood T cell repertoires in COVID-19. Study summary: Spain, Italy and the United States supplied samples that represented acute and convalescent COVID-19. T cells, B-cell-depleted T cells, or PBMCs supplied cDNA or gDNA.

In germline, CDR1 is MDHEN, CDR2 SYDVKM. The J segment lost 3 bases and the V segment lost 1 base, leaving 8 bases of the junction unmatched. This CDR3 is 17 amino acids long. Assay used: immunoSEQ multiplex PCR; TCRdb lists only in-frame clones, some missing. The data hold 280,000 or so clones, with around 88% observed a single time. The sequence was obtained from a woman between 25 and 40 years old who had recovered from COVID-19. The sample comprised peripheral blood. This chain links TRBV28 with TRBJ2-1; 8 nucleotides line up with TRBD2. CDR3 residues: CASSLSLSGGVYNEQFF. The DNA for the CDR3 is TGTGCCAGCAGTTTATCCCTATCGGGGGGGGTCTACAATGAGCAGTTCTTC.